The next 4 T cell receptor beta chains were all read from a single sample in a study of blood T cell repertoires in COVID-19. Sequenced by immunoSEQ multiplex PCR; TCRdb stores in-frame clones only, minus some. The sample consists of about 94,000 clones, about 74% of them appearing once. Input material: peripheral blood. The source of these receptors is a human donor in a cohort sampled during active COVID-19.

This chain connects TRBV7-6 to TRBJ2-3; 7 positions match TRBD2. This CDR3 has 16 residues. Germline-derived CDR1 and CDR2 are SGHVS and FNYEAQ. V gave up 1 base and J gave up 3 bases; unmatched junction bases: 7. CDR3 coding DNA: TGTGCCAGCAGCTTAGTTGTGGGAGGGATAACAGATACGCAGTATTTT. The encoded protein is CASSLVVGGITDTQYF.

The V gene is TRBV19, the J gene TRBJ2-7; 7 bases are a match to TRBD1. J lost 2 bases, V lost 2 bases, and 0 bases had no gene match. CDR1 LNHDA and CDR2 SQIVND come from the germline V gene (reference sequence). CDR3 length equals 13 residues. For the CDR3, the DNA is TGTGCCAGTAGTATAAGGGGGCCCTACGAGCAGTACTTC. Amino acids: CASSIRGPYEQYF. The full variable domain, completed using reference TRBV19 and TRBJ2-7, is DGGITQSPKYLFRKEGQNVTLSCEQNLNHDAMYWYRQDPGQGLRLIYYSQIVNDFQKGDIAEGYSVSREKKESFPLTVTSAQKNPTAFYLCASSIRGPYEQYFGPGTRLTVT.

Only a few counts were recorded for this clone. This chain uses TRBV19 with TRBJ2-5, with D possibly being TRBD2 (6 bases). Germline V gives CDR1 LNHDA, CDR2 SQIVND (reference sequence). Trimming stripped 6 bases from V and 1 base from J, with 12 bases between. The CDR3 totals 14 residues. CDR3 region: CASREGGFQETQYF. CDR3 in DNA: TGTGCCAGTAGGGAGGGCGGTTTCCAAGAGACCCAGTACTTC.

This clone was picked up one time. This sequence joins TRBV5-8 and TRBJ2-1, with unresolved D. The CDR3 runs to 14 residues. CDR1 and CDR2 (germline): SGHTS, YDEGEE. Trimming removed 6 bases at V and 2 bases at J, with 12 bases between. DNA for the CDR3: TGTGCCAGCATGGGCTCCCCGACCTACAATGAGCAGTTCTTC. This sequence encodes CASMGSPTYNEQFF.